The rows below give T cell receptor beta chains drawn from one sample of a study of blood T cell repertoires in COVID-19. This table comes from immunoSEQ multiplex PCR, and its TCRdb copy is limited to in-frame clones, with some not included. The table lists 62,000 or so clones, 78% of them singletons, with 13% to 15% in the top ten. Material for sequencing was peripheral blood. Every receptor here comes from a man in his 60s with COVID-19, enrolled during active disease. Both conserved end residues are part of each CDR3. Clone size appears in some rows only: once, few, many, or a class for an expanded clone.

TRBV4-1	TRBJ1-5	.	CASSLTGSQPQHF
TRBV5-1	TRBJ2-7	many	CASSLVGGAAYEQYF
TRBV2	TRBJ2-3	.	CASSTGQGSTDTQYF
TRBV6-5	TRBJ1-2	once	CASSTMTGDYGYTF
TRBV3-1/TRBV3-2	TRBJ2-3	once	CASSETSKNTQYF
TRBV24-1	TRBJ1-2	.	CATSRGQDYGYTF
TRBV25-1	TRBJ1-1	few	CASSRYFQAFF
TRBV3-1/TRBV3-2	TRBJ2-3	.	CASSQGTGSGTDTQYF
TRBV6-5	TRBJ2-5	.	CASSFGGQGETQYF
TRBV12-5	TRBJ1-2	.	CASGPFRGTAVDGYTF
TRBV27	TRBJ2-7	.	CASSLFPSPQFYEQYF
TRBV6-5	TRBJ2-7	.	CASRGQLSSYEQYF
TRBV28	TRBJ1-2	.	CASSTHSSATGGYGYTF
TRBV19	TRBJ1-5	.	CASTWGREGNQPQHF
TRBV19	TRBJ1-2	.	CASSIVTGFSGYTF
TRBV19	TRBJ2-3	few	CASSHTQLAGGTGDTQYF
TRBV19	TRBJ2-2	.	CASRDRALGGELFF
TRBV5-6	TRBJ1-1	.	CASRIGTGSNTEAFF
TRBV5-1	TRBJ1-5	.	CASSPGQGQPQHF
TRBV7-2	TRBJ2-1	.	CASSSGLAPYNEQFF
TRBV6-5	TRBJ2-1	.	CASSASGGYNEQFF
TRBV6-2/TRBV6-3	TRBJ1-5	.	CASSYLTGQGFQPQHF
TRBV7-2	TRBJ2-3	.	CASSLRLAGVFGDTQYF
TRBV5-4	TRBJ2-1	.	CASSFPGVDEQFF
TRBV19	TRBJ1-1	.	CASSPQTGIYTEAFF
TRBV9	TRBJ2-1	once	CASSVGTSGSYNEQFF
TRBV6-7	TRBJ2-3	.	CASSTSGGHTDTQYF
TRBV29-1	TRBJ2-7	.	CSVLRDNGAYEQYF
TRBV7-9	TRBJ2-7	.	CASSLGGRNEQYF